The next 13 T cell receptor beta chains were all read from a single sample in a study of blood T cell repertoires in COVID-19. The protocol was immunoSEQ multiplex PCR, while the TCRdb copy is restricted to in-frame clones and leaves out a portion. The table has around 220,000 clones, 65% to 90% seen once; the top ten hold 4% to 6%. Sequences were obtained from peripheral blood. These receptor sequences come from a woman over 75 with active or convalescent COVID-19.

The chain employs TRBV18 and TRBJ1-2; 8 nucleotides agree with TRBD1. The CDR3 spans 13 residues. Germline CDR1 is KGHSH and CDR2 is LQKENI. V was pared by 5 bases and J by 8 bases, with 7 bases of the junction left unmatched. CDR3 coding DNA: TGTGCCAGCTCAAATGGACAGGGTGACGGCTACACCTTC. Translated: CASSNGQGDGYTF. Using reference TRBV18 and TRBJ1-2 for the parts outside the CDR3, the full variable domain is NAGVMQNPRHLVRRRGQEARLRCSPMKGHSHVYWYRQLPEEGLKFMVYLQKENIIDESGMPKERFSAEFPKEGPSILRIQQVVRGDSAAYFCASSNGQGDGYTFGSGTRLTVV.

In DNA, the CDR3 is TGTGCCAGTAGCAGACAGGGCAATCAGCCCCAGCATTTT. Protein sequence: CASSRQGNQPQHF. The genes are TRBV19 and TRBJ1-5, with D possibly matching TRBD1 (6 bases). Per the germline V gene, CDR1 is LNHDA and CDR2 is SQIVND (reference sequence). The length of the CDR3 is 13 residues. With 6 bases removed from V and 2 bases from J, the gap between germline ends came to 8 bases.

The gene calls are TRBV11-2 and TRBJ1-2, with TRBD1 matching over 7 bases. This CDR3 has 16 amino acids. Germline CDR1 reads SGHAT; CDR2 reads FQNNGV. V lost 1 base and J lost 4; bases outside the gene matches: 9. CDR3 amino acids: CASSLGSGGNIYGYTF. In DNA form, the CDR3 reads TGTGCCAGCAGCTTAGGGTCAGGGGGAAATATCTATGGCTACACCTTC.

This clone was seen once. This chain uses TRBV24-1 with TRBJ2-3, with D possibly TRBD1 on 6 matching bases. CDR3 length: 15 residues. Germline values: CDR1 KGHDR, CDR2 SFDVKD. Trimming removed 3 bases at V and 2 bases at J, with 11 bases between. CDR3 nucleotide sequence: TGTGCCACCAGTGATGCACAGGGTGCCACAGATACGCAGTATTTT. Translation: CATSDAQGATDTQYF.

The chain couples TRBV3-1 (or the pseudogene TRBV3-2) to TRBJ2-1, with 11 bases fitting TRBD2. The length of the CDR3 is 16 residues. Germline values: CDR1 LGHDT, CDR2 YNNKEL (reference sequence). Losses at the gene ends were 4 bases for V and 4 bases for J; bases not matched to a gene: 6. In nucleotides, the CDR3 is TGTGCCAGCAGCCCTCGGACTAGCGGGCCTTACAATGAGCAGTTCTTC. Translation: CASSPRTSGPYNEQFF.

This chain connects TRBV2 to TRBJ1-6, with a tentative D call TRBD1 (5 bases). This CDR3 contains 15 residues. V lost 8 bases and J lost 1, with 12 bases in between. Germline V gene lookup returns CDR1 SNHLY and CDR2 FYNNEI. The CDR3 loop is CASGLEGSYNSPLHF. CDR3 DNA: TGTGCCAGCGGACTGGAGGGGTCCTATAATTCACCCCTCCACTTT.

The chain combines TRBV5-4 with TRBJ1-5, with a weak D call TRBD1 (5 bases). The CDR3 covers 15 residues. V was shortened by 4 bases and J by 0 bases, with 11 bases between the two germline ends. Germline CDR1 reads SGHNT; CDR2 reads YYREEE (reference sequence). The CDR3 region has the DNA TGTGCCAGCAGCCCGGGGGGAGGTAGCAATCAGCCCCAGCATTTT. Translation: CASSPGGGSNQPQHF.

This clone was seen once. The chain joins TRBV28 to TRBJ2-5; D unresolved. V lost 3 bases, J lost 5 bases, and 13 bases lay in between. CDR1 is MDHEN, CDR2 SYDVKM, per germline. This CDR3 spans 14 amino acids. The CDR3 spells CASSFAVRSETQYF. As DNA, the CDR3 is TGTGCCAGCAGTTTCGCGGTTAGATCTGAGACCCAGTACTTC.

V and J are TRBV2 and TRBJ2-1, with 12 bases aligning to TRBD2. The CDR3 is 15 amino acids. CDR1 and CDR2 (germline): SNHLY, FYNNEI. V trimming: 6 bases; J trimming: 7 bases; junction bases outside the gene matches: 7. The CDR3 bases are TGTGCCAGCAGCCTAGCGGGAGGGGTCTGGAATGAGCAGTTCTTC. This gives the protein CASSLAGGVWNEQFF.

This sequence joins TRBV5-1 and TRBJ1-2; 8 nucleotides agree with TRBD1. The germline V gene has CDR1 SGHRS and CDR2 YFSETQ. The CDR3 covers 15 residues. The V segment lost 5 bases and the J segment 3 bases; nucleotides outside the gene matches: 9. The CDR3 DNA sequence: TGCGCCAGCAGAAGAGGACAGGGCGATTACTATGGCTACACCTTC. Encoded protein: CASRRGQGDYYGYTF.

V is TRBV7-8 and J is TRBJ2-3; D might be TRBD1 (6 bases). Trimming removed 4 bases from V and 1 base from J, with 15 bases in between. This CDR3 region has 16 residues. Looked up from germline, CDR1 is SGHVS and CDR2 is FQNEAQ. CDR3 in amino acids: CASSSQGQGGTDTQYF. CDR3 DNA: TGTGCCAGCAGCTCCCAGGGGCAGGGAGGCACAGATACGCAGTATTTT.

A note on this clone: Other DNA variants within this sample encode the same CDR3. The chain is built from TRBV7-9 and TRBJ1-2; 7 nucleotides agree with TRBD1. The V gene end was trimmed by 1 base and the J gene end by 4 bases; junction bases not matched to a gene: 0. CDR1 and CDR2 (germline): SEHNR, FQNEAQ (reference sequence). The CDR3 loop spans 13 amino acids. This chain's CDR3 is CASSLGQGYGYTF. CDR3 coding DNA: TGTGCCAGCAGCTTAGGACAGGGCTATGGCTACACCTTC.

This rearrangement joins TRBV19 to TRBJ1-4, with 7 positions matching TRBD1. Losses at the gene ends were 6 bases for V and 4 bases for J; bases not matched to a gene: 11. CDR3 size: 16 residues. Germline V gives CDR1 LNHDA, CDR2 SQIVND (reference sequence). Here the CDR3 DNA reads TGTGCCAGTAGGACCCGAGACAGGGCTATTAATGAAAAACTGTTTTTT. Amino acids: CASRTRDRAINEKLFF.